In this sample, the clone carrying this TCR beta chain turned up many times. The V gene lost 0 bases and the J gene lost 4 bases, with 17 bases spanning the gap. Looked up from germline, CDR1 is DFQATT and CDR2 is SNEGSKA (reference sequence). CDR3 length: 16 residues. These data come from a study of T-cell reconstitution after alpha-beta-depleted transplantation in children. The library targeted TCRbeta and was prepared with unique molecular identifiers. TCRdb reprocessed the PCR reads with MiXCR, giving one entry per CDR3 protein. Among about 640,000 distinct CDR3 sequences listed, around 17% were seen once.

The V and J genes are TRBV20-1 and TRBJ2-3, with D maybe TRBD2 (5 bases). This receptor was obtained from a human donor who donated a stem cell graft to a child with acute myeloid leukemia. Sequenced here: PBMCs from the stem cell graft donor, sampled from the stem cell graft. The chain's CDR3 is CSARDRGVWRADTQYF. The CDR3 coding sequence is TGCAGTGCTAGAGATCGGGGAGTCTGGCGCGCAGATACGCAGTATTTT.